This T cell receptor beta chain was sequenced during a study of post-analysis software for immune sequencing data. Study details: Patients with relapsing-remitting, secondary progressive and progressive-relapsing multiple sclerosis courses were all represented.

Unique molecular identifiers were present in the TCR beta cDNA libraries. One entry per CDR3 protein, called by TCRdb with MiXCR from the PCR reads. The table includes about 540,000 distinct CDR3 sequences, around 36% detected once. Only one count was recorded for this clonotype. The antigen is not known. Overall study results and limits: Comparison of patients with controls showed five TRBV segments more frequent in patients, TRBV5-6, TRBV5-1 and TRBV20-1 among them.

The V segment lost 4 bases and the J segment 6 bases; nucleotides outside the gene matches: 5. This CDR3 contains 13 residues. The sequence came from a girl between 2 and 17 years old with multiple sclerosis. The sequencing sample was made of blood. The gene calls are TRBV12-3 or TRBV12-4 and TRBJ1-1, with 7 nucleotides matching TRBD1. The CDR3 region is CASSSRQGSEAFF. The CDR3 nucleotides are TGTGCCAGCAGTTCTCGACAGGGCTCTGAAGCTTTCTTT.